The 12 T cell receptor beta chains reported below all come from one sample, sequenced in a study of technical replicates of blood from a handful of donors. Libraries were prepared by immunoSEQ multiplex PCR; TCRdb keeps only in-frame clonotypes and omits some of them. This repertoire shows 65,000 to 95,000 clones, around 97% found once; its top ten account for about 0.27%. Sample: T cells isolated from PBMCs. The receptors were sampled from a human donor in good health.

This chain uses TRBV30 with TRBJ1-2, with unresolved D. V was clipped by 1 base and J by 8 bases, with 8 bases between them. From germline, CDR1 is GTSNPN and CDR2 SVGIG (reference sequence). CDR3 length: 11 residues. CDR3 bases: TGTGCCTGGAGTGGGGCCCTCGGCTACACCTTC. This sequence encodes CAWSGALGYTF.

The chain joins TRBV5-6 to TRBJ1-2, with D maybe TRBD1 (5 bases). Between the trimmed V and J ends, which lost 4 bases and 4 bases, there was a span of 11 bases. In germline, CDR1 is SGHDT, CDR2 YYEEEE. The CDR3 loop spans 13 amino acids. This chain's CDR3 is CASSLTELYGYTF. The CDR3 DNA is TGTGCCAGCAGCCTGACAGAACTCTATGGCTACACCTTC.

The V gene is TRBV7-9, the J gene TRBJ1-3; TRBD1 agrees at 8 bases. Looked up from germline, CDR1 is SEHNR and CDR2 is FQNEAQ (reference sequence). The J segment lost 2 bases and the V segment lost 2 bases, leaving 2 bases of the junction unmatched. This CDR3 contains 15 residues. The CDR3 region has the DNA TGTGCCAGCAGCTTACAACAGGGGGCTGGAAACACCATATATTTT. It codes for CASSLQQGAGNTIYF.

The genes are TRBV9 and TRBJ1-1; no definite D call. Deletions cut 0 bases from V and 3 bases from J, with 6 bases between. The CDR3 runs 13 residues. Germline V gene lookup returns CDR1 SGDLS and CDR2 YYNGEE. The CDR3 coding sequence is TGTGCCAGCAGCGTAGAGAGCCACACTGAAGCTTTCTTT. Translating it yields CASSVESHTEAFF.

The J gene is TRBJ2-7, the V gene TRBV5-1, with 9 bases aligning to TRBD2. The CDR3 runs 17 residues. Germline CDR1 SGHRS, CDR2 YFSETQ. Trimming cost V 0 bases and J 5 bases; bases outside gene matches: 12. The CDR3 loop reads CASSLEAGLAGNHEQYF. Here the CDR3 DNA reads TGCGCCAGCAGCTTGGAGGCTGGTCTAGCGGGAAACCACGAGCAGTACTTC.

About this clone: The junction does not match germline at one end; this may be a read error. This CDR3 reads CASSLGERELAETQYF. CDR3 in DNA: TGTGCTAGCAGCTTAGGGGAGCGGGAGCTGGCAGAGACCCAGTACTTC. The J gene is TRBJ2-5, the V gene TRBV7-7; TRBD2 aligns across 8 bases. Germline CDR1 SSHAT, CDR2 FNYEAQ (reference sequence). CDR3 length: 16 amino acids.

The CDR3 DNA follows: TGTGCCAGCAGCCCAATTAGAGGTAGAGAGCAAGAGACCCAGTACTTC. As protein: CASSPIRGREQETQYF. This chain links TRBV28 with TRBJ2-5; D remains unclear. Germline V CDR1 and CDR2: MDHEN, SYDVKM. This CDR3 spans 16 amino acids. Deletions cut 6 bases from V and 2 bases from J, with 19 bases between. Filled out from reference TRBV28 and TRBJ2-5, the complete variable domain reads DVKVTQSSRYLVKRTGEKVFLECVQDMDHENMFWYRQDPGLGLRLIYFSYDVKMKEKGDIPEGYSVSREKKERFSLILESASTNQTSMYLCASSPIRGREQETQYFGPGTRLLVL.

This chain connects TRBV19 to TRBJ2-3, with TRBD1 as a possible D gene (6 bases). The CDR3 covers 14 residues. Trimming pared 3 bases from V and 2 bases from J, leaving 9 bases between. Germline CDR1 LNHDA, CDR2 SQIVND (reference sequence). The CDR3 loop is CASSMQGFTDTQYF. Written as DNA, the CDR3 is TGTGCCAGTAGTATGCAGGGGTTCACAGATACGCAGTATTTT. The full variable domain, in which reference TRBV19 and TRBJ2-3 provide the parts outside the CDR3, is DGGITQSPKYLFRKEGQNVTLSCEQNLNHDAMYWYRQDPGQGLRLIYYSQIVNDFQKGDIAEGYSVSREKKESFPLTVTSAQKNPTAFYLCASSMQGFTDTQYFGPGTRLTVL.

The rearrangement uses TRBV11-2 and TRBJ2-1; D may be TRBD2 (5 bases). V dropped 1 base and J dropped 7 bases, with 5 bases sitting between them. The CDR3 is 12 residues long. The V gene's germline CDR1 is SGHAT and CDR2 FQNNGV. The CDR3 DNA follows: TGTGCCAGCAGCTTAGCGGGGAATGAGCAGTTCTTC. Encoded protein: CASSLAGNEQFF.

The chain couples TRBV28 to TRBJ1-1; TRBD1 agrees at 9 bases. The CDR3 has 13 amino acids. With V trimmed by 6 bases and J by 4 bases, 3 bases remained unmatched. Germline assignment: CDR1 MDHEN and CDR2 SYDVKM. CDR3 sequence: CASSRGQGTEAFF. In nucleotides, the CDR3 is TGTGCCAGCAGCCGGGGACAGGGCACTGAAGCTTTCTTT.

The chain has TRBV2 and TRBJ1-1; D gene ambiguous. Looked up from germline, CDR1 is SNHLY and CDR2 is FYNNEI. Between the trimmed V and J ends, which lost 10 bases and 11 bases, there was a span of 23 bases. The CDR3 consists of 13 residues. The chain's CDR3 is CATGVLVAREAFF. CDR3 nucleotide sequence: TGTGCCACCGGTGTGTTAGTAGCCCGGGAGGCTTTCTTT.

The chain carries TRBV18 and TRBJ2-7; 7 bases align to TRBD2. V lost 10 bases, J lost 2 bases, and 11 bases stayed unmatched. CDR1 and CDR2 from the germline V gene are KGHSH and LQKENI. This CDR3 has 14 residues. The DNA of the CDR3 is TGTGCCACCTCCCGGGAGGCAGGGACCTACGAGCAGTACTTC. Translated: CATSREAGTYEQYF.